A selection of T cell receptor beta chains follows, all from one sample in a study of blood T cell repertoires in COVID-19. The method was immunoSEQ multiplex PCR; TCRdb's version includes in-frame clones alone and lacks a portion of them. The profile shows 250,000 to 300,000 clones, about nine tenths of them singletons. Sequenced material: peripheral blood. These receptors came from a woman aged 40 to 49 who had recovered from COVID-19. Each CDR3 is given with its conserved first and last residue. D genes are given only for firm matches. Rows may omit the clone size; those that give it use once, few, many or a size class.

NA	TRBD2	TRBV6-2/TRBV6-3	TRBJ2-1	CASSDPHSGENGDEQFF	TGTGCCAGCAGTGACCCCCATAGCGGGGAAAACGGCGATGAGCAGTTCTTC
NA	NA	TRBV24-1	TRBJ1-1	CATTLGAGWAEAFF	TGTGCCACCACCCTGGGGGCAGGGTGGGCTGAAGCTTTCTTT
NA	TRBD2	TRBV3-1/TRBV3-2	TRBJ2-1	CASSQDPVIAGAHEQFF	TGTGCCAGCAGCCAAGATCCGGTAATAGCGGGAGCCCATGAGCAGTTCTTC
NA	TRBD1	TRBV2	TRBJ1-1	CASSRDSNTEAFF	TGTGCCAGCAGCCGGGACAGCAACACTGAAGCTTTCTTT
NA	NA	TRBV21-1	TRBJ1-1	CASSNDRAHTEAFF	TGTGCCAGCAGCAATGACAGGGCGCACACTGAAGCTTTCTTT
NA	NA	TRBV24-1	TRBJ1-6	CATSDPGSNSPLHF	TGTGCCACCAGTGATCCGGGGTCAAATTCACCCCTCCACTTT
NA	NA	TRBV6-1	TRBJ2-7	CASSERTVSPYEQYF	TGTGCCAGCAGTGAAAGGACAGTTTCACCCTACGAGCAGTACTTC
NA	TRBD2	TRBV4-1	TRBJ2-3	CASSQRTSGNTDTQYF	TGCGCCAGCAGCCAACGGACTAGCGGGAACACAGATACGCAGTATTTT
NA	TRBD2	TRBV19	TRBJ2-7	CASSITATSGTYEQYF	TGTGCCAGTAGTATCACGGCCACTAGCGGAACCTACGAGCAGTACTTC
NA	TRBD1	TRBV9	TRBJ2-2	CASSGRDRVSGELFF	TGTGCCAGCAGCGGCCGGGACAGGGTATCCGGGGAGCTGTTTTTT
once	NA	TRBV30	TRBJ2-7	CAWSVAGLVGYEQYF	TGTGCCTGGAGTGTAGCAGGCCTGGTCGGCTACGAGCAGTACTTC
NA	NA	TRBV5-8	TRBJ1-3	CASRQGSGNTIYF	TGTGCCAGCAGGCAGGGGTCTGGAAACACCATATATTTT
NA	TRBD1	TRBV7-3	TRBJ2-1	CASSFRQGANEQFF	TGTGCCAGCAGCTTCAGACAGGGGGCGAATGAGCAGTTCTTC
NA	TRBD2	TRBV9	TRBJ2-7	CASSDDTSGDYEQYF	TGTGCCAGCAGTGATGATACTAGCGGGGATTACGAGCAGTACTTC
NA	NA	TRBV11-1	TRBJ2-1	CASSVGTGEDEQFF	TGTGCCAGCAGCGTCGGAACGGGAGAGGATGAGCAGTTCTTC
NA	NA	TRBV5-8	TRBJ2-7	CASSLDSESGFSNEQYF	TGTGCCAGCAGCTTGGACTCCGAATCAGGGTTCTCAAACGAGCAGTACTTC
NA	NA	TRBV5-5	TRBJ2-1	CASSPLQGISYNEQFF	TGTGCCAGCAGCCCGCTACAGGGAATCTCCTACAATGAGCAGTTCTTC
once	NA	TRBV7-2	TRBJ2-3	CASSLVGGGTTDTQYF	TGTGCCAGCAGCTTAGTTGGGGGAGGTACTACAGATACGCAGTATTTT
NA	TRBD2	TRBV3-1/TRBV3-2	TRBJ2-1	CASSQDGTSGRSRSEQFF	TGTGCCAGCAGCCAAGATGGCACTAGCGGGCGGAGTAGGAGTGAGCAGTTCTTC
NA	TRBD2	TRBV18	TRBJ2-1	CASSPPAGGLAGVYEQFF	TGTGCCAGCTCACCACCCGCCGGTGGACTAGCGGGAGTTTATGAGCAGTTCTTC
NA	TRBD2	TRBV7-9	TRBJ2-1	CASSFMTSGSGEQFF	TGTGCCAGCAGCTTTATGACTAGCGGGAGTGGGGAGCAGTTCTTC
NA	NA	TRBV5-5	TRBJ2-2	CASRRTGELFF	TGTGCCAGCAGACGGACCGGGGAGCTGTTTTTT
NA	TRBD1	TRBV2	TRBJ2-6	CASRGGQVVLTF	TGTGCCAGCAGGGGGGGACAGGTCGTCCTGACTTTC
NA	NA	TRBV27	TRBJ1-6	CASSEGSSYNSPLHF	TGTGCCAGCAGCGAAGGGAGCTCCTATAATTCACCCCTCCACTTT
NA	TRBD2	TRBV5-1	TRBJ2-3	CASSMQTSGRVRDTQYF	TGCGCCAGCAGCATGCAGACTAGCGGGAGGGTCCGAGATACGCAGTATTTT
NA	NA	TRBV15	TRBJ2-3	CATSREGTQSYTDTQYF	TGTGCCACCAGCAGGGAGGGTACTCAGTCGTACACAGATACGCAGTATTTT
NA	NA	TRBV5-1	TRBJ2-5	CASSLGAGGAQETQYF	TGCGCCAGCAGCTTGGGAGCTGGGGGCGCCCAAGAGACCCAGTACTTC
NA	NA	TRBV9	TRBJ2-7	CASSAHSSSTYEQYF	TGTGCCAGCAGCGCCCATTCTAGCTCCACCTACGAGCAGTACTTC
NA	NA	TRBV11-3	TRBJ2-7	CASSLDWDSLSSYEQYF	TGTGCCAGCAGCTTAGATTGGGACTCTCTGAGCTCCTACGAGCAGTACTTC
NA	NA	TRBV28	TRBJ2-7	CASSLRQDYEQYF	TGTGCCAGCAGTTTAAGACAGGACTACGAGCAGTACTTC
NA	TRBD2	TRBV5-1	TRBJ2-7	CASSPREGYEQYF	TGCGCCAGCAGTCCTCGGGAGGGCTACGAGCAGTACTTC
NA	TRBD2	TRBV10-1	TRBJ2-5	CASSERAGGETQYF	TGCGCCAGCAGTGAGAGAGCGGGAGGTGAGACCCAGTACTTC
NA	TRBD1	TRBV19	TRBJ2-3	CASAPGQGADTQYF	TGTGCCAGTGCGCCGGGACAGGGCGCAGATACGCAGTATTTT
NA	NA	TRBV19	TRBJ2-2	CASSNQANTGELFF	TGTGCCAGTAGTAACCAGGCGAACACCGGGGAGCTGTTTTTT
NA	TRBD1	TRBV3-1/TRBV3-2	TRBJ2-5	CASSQEVDRGPQETQYF	TGTGCCAGCAGCCAAGAGGTGGACAGGGGGCCCCAAGAGACCCAGTACTTC
NA	TRBD2	TRBV14	TRBJ2-7	CASSQVYSGRAYEQYF	TGTGCCAGCAGCCAGGTCTATAGCGGGAGGGCCTACGAGCAGTACTTC
NA	TRBD2	TRBV5-4	TRBJ2-3	CASSFRLAGPSTDTQYF	TGTGCCAGCAGCTTCCGACTAGCGGGACCTAGCACAGATACGCAGTATTTT